Shown below are 20 T cell receptor beta chains from a single sample sequenced in a study of shared clonotypes between healthy human individuals. The repertoire was sequenced with immunoSEQ multiplex PCR; TCRdb's copy has only in-frame clones and lacks some. The table lists fewer than 1.6 million clones, approximately 98.5% of them singletons. Sequencing was done on a sample of naive CD4+ T cells sorted from blood. As for subset: CD45RA+ positively selected. The source of these receptors is a man aged 25-40 years in good health.

The chain employs TRBV5-1 and TRBJ2-3; 13 nucleotides agree with TRBD2. This CDR3 spans 17 amino acids. Looked up from germline, CDR1 is SGHRS and CDR2 is YFSETQ. Trimming at V came to 4 bases and at J to 3 bases, leaving 8 bases not matched to a gene. The CDR3 is CASSAGTSGKRTDTQYF. The CDR3 DNA sequence: TGCGCCAGCAGCGCTGGGACTAGCGGGAAGAGAACAGATACGCAGTATTTT.

V is TRBV9 and J is TRBJ2-7, with TRBD1 as a possible D gene (6 bases). The length of the CDR3 is 14 residues. V lost 1 base, J lost 7 bases, and 15 bases lay in between. Germline lookup yields CDR1 SGDLS and CDR2 YYNGEE. As DNA, the CDR3 is TGTGCCAGCAGCGTACTGGGGGCGGCCGGGGAGCAGTACTTC. Translated: CASSVLGAAGEQYF.

This clone was seen just once. The chain joins TRBV15 to TRBJ2-2; the D is unclear. V lost 5 bases, J lost 5 bases, and 6 bases lay in between. The CDR3 contains 12 residues. The germline V gene has CDR1 LNHNV and CDR2 YYDKDF (reference sequence). This CDR3 reads CATSGVTGELFF. The CDR3 DNA reads as TGTGCCACCAGCGGCGTAACCGGGGAGCTGTTTTTT.

About this clone: A junction boundary mismatches the germline segment, possibly from a read error. The V call is TRBV7-9, the J call TRBJ1-4, with 10 bases identical to TRBD1. The CDR3 is 17 residues long. Germline V gene lookup returns CDR1 SEHNR and CDR2 FQNEAQ (reference sequence). This chain's CDR3 is CASSRGQGSTSNERLFF. DNA for the CDR3: TGTGCCAGCAGCAGGGGACAGGGGTCGACAAGTAATGAAAGACTGTTTTTT.

CDR3 sequence reads: CATLGSGEGYEQYF. DNA for the CDR3: TGTGCCACCCTCGGGTCGGGAGAGGGGTACGAGCAGTACTTC. The V gene is TRBV19, the J gene TRBJ2-7; D perhaps matches TRBD2 (6 bases). CDR3 length: 14 residues. CDR1 and CDR2 from the germline V gene are LNHDA and SQIVND (reference sequence). Trimming took 10 bases from V and 4 from J, leaving 20 bases between them.

The V call is TRBV6-6, the J call TRBJ2-6, with D tentatively TRBD1 (5 bases). CDR3 length equals 15 residues. The germline V gene encodes CDR1 MNHNY and CDR2 SVGAGI (reference sequence). V was trimmed by 5 bases and J by 0 bases, leaving 8 bases between them. CDR3 DNA: TGTGCCAGCAGTCCCAGGGTCTCTGGGGCCAACGTCCTGACTTTC. Its translation is CASSPRVSGANVLTF.

This chain links TRBV25-1 with TRBJ1-5; D call uncertain. Trimming took off 2 bases at V and 7 bases at J, with 6 bases between the two ends. CDR1 is MGHDK and CDR2 is SYGVNS in the germline V gene. This CDR3 spans 12 amino acids. The CDR3 DNA is TGTGCCAGCAGTGAAGGTTGGCAGCCCCAGCATTTT. It translates to CASSEGWQPQHF.

The chain has TRBV5-6 and TRBJ2-1, with D perhaps matching TRBD2 (5 bases). V lost 0 bases, J lost 2 bases, and 12 bases lay in between. CDR1 is SGHDT and CDR2 is YYEEEE in the germline V gene. The CDR3 totals 16 residues. The CDR3 coding sequence is TGTGCCAGCAGCTTGGGCGGGCCGGTCACCTACAATGAGCAGTTCTTC. Translating it yields CASSLGGPVTYNEQFF.

The gene calls are TRBV14 and TRBJ2-3, with D perhaps TRBD2 (5 bases). The CDR3 runs to 14 residues. Trimming left V 2 bases short and J 0 bases short, with 6 bases between. Germline V gives CDR1 SGHDN, CDR2 FVKESK. CDR3 DNA sequence: TGTGCCAGCAGCCAAACTAGGAGCACAGATACGCAGTATTTT. This sequence encodes CASSQTRSTDTQYF.

The chain employs TRBV15 and TRBJ1-5; tentative D call: TRBD1 (5 bases). CDR3 length: 14 amino acids. Between the trimmed V and J ends, which lost 3 bases and 7 bases, there was a span of 13 bases. Germline V CDR1 and CDR2: LNHNV, YYDKDF (reference sequence). The CDR3 reads CATSRVGEYQPQHF. Here the CDR3 DNA reads TGTGCCACCAGCAGGGTAGGGGAGTACCAGCCCCAGCATTTT.

The V and J genes are TRBV19 and TRBJ2-1; 8 nucleotides agree with TRBD2. This CDR3 contains 15 residues. Losses at the gene ends were 4 bases for V and 5 bases for J; bases not matched to a gene: 7. The germline gives CDR1 LNHDA, CDR2 SQIVND (reference sequence). The CDR3 DNA is TGTGCCAGTAGTACACCGGGACTAGACAACAATGAGCAGTTCTTC. Its translation is CASSTPGLDNNEQFF.

The V call is TRBV10-3, the J call TRBJ2-5; no reliable D call. This CDR3 region has 14 residues. Trimming removed 2 bases from V and 2 bases from J, with 9 bases in between. In germline, CDR1 is ENHRY, CDR2 SYGVKD. CDR3 DNA sequence: TGTGCCATCAGTGAGCGGTTGCCGCAAGAGACCCAGTACTTC. Residues: CAISERLPQETQYF.

This clone was detected once. The chain couples TRBV6-1 to TRBJ2-2; D uncertain. Trimming left V 7 bases short and J 3 bases short, with 9 bases between. Germline-derived CDR1 and CDR2 are MNHNS and SASEGT. The length of the CDR3 is 13 residues. The CDR3 loop is CASNWVYTGELFF. The DNA of the CDR3 is TGTGCCAGCAATTGGGTTTACACCGGGGAGCTGTTTTTT.

The chain uses TRBV6-1 and TRBJ2-7; 7 positions match TRBD2. From germline, CDR1 is MNHNS and CDR2 SASEGT. The CDR3 covers 15 residues. Trimming removed 2 bases from V and 8 bases from J; junction bases left unmatched: 12. The CDR3 sequence is CASSESVAGDTKQYF. CDR3 coding DNA: TGTGCCAGCAGTGAATCGGTAGCGGGTGATACGAAGCAGTACTTC.

The chain couples TRBV28 to TRBJ2-7; D gene uncertain. The CDR3 contains 11 residues. The germline gives CDR1 MDHEN, CDR2 SYDVKM. Trimming stripped 1 base from V and 8 bases from J, with 6 bases between. Written as DNA, the CDR3 is TGTGCCAGCAGTTTATCCGCGCAGCAGTACTTC. Its protein is CASSLSAQQYF.

This chain uses TRBV9 with TRBJ2-1, with TRBD2 matching over 12 bases. Per the germline V gene, CDR1 is SGDLS and CDR2 is YYNGEE. This CDR3 comprises 18 residues. V trimming: 4 bases; J trimming: 0 bases; junction bases outside the gene matches: 8. The chain's CDR3 is CASSLGLAGPPSYNEQFF. In DNA, the CDR3 is TGTGCCAGCAGCCTAGGACTAGCGGGGCCACCCTCCTACAATGAGCAGTTCTTC. The entire variable domain, with the rest obtained from reference TRBV9 and TRBJ2-1, is as follows: DSGVTQTPKHLITATGQRVTLRCSPRSGDLSVYWYQQSLDQGLQFLIQYYNGEERAKGNILERFSAQQFPDLHSELNLSSLELGDSALYFCASSLGLAGPPSYNEQFFGPGTRLTVL.

V is TRBV28 and J is TRBJ1-3; a possible D gene is TRBD1 (5 bases). CDR3 size: 16 residues. The V end was cut by 0 bases, the J end by 3 bases, with 12 bases between. Germline V gene data show CDR1 as MDHEN and CDR2 as SYDVKM. The CDR3: CASSLWGGGFGNTIYF. The DNA for the CDR3 is TGTGCCAGCAGTTTATGGGGCGGGGGATTTGGAAACACCATATATTTT. The variable domain in full, with the rest retrieved from reference TRBV28 and TRBJ1-3, is DVKVTQSSRYLVKRTGEKVFLECVQDMDHENMFWYRQDPGLGLRLIYFSYDVKMKEKGDIPEGYSVSREKKERFSLILESASTNQTSMYLCASSLWGGGFGNTIYFGEGSWLTVV.

The V call is TRBV7-8, the J call TRBJ2-3, with D tentatively TRBD1 or TRBD2 (7 bases each). This CDR3 contains 16 residues. Germline lookup yields CDR1 SGHVS and CDR2 FQNEAQ. The V gene lost 1 base and the J gene lost 1 base, with 12 bases spanning the gap. The CDR3 sequence: CASSLVGGGRTDTQYF. CDR3 DNA: TGTGCCAGCAGCTTAGTGGGAGGGGGCCGCACAGATACGCAGTATTTT.

This chain links TRBV9 with TRBJ2-1; TRBD2 agrees at 9 bases. The CDR3 loop spans 15 amino acids. Germline CDR1 SGDLS, CDR2 YYNGEE. J lost 9 bases, V lost 0 bases, and 7 bases had no gene match. CDR3 nucleotide sequence: TGTGCCAGCAGCGTAGAAGGCGGGAGGGCTATTGAGCAGTTCTTC. Residues: CASSVEGGRAIEQFF.

Written as DNA, the CDR3 is TGCGCCAGCAGCTTTGGTCCTGGGGCCGCCTCCTACGAGCAGTACTTC. Residues: CASSFGPGAASYEQYF. V usage is TRBV5-1 and J usage is TRBJ2-7; TRBD1 is a possible D gene (5 bases). The CDR3 consists of 16 residues. V shed 2 bases and J shed 0 bases, with 15 bases lying between them. Germline V gene sequence: CDR1 SGHRS, CDR2 YFSETQ.